Included here is one T cell receptor beta chain sequence, with context. This record comes from a study of T cells in localized non-small cell lung cancer. Germline CDR1 KGHSH, CDR2 LQKENI. The junction had 3 bases not matched to a gene; V was cut back by 5 bases and J by 4 bases. The CDR3 extends over 14 amino acids. Sequencing was performed with immunoSEQ multiplex PCR; in TCRdb, only in-frame clones are kept and a portion is missing. Of about 130,000 clones in the sample, roughly 90% are singletons; the top ten hold around 1.5%. The specimen was peripheral blood, collected before any cancer treatment. This sequence originates from a female donor of 60 years or more with stage I lung adenocarcinoma. V usage is TRBV18 and J usage is TRBJ1-2; TRBD1 matches 11 bases. In DNA, the CDR3 is TGTGCCAGCTCAGGACAGGGGGCGGTCTATGGCTACACCTTC. Protein product: CASSGQGAVYGYTF.